Given below is one T cell receptor (beta chain) in context. The sample originates from a study of blood T cell repertoires in COVID-19. Study background: Researchers got acute and convalescent COVID-19 samples from the United States, Italy and Spain. T cells, B-cell-depleted T cells, or PBMCs provided the cDNA or gDNA that served as material.

This CDR3 has 15 amino acids. V trimming: 6 bases; J trimming: 5 bases; junction bases outside the gene matches: 7. Germline-derived CDR1 and CDR2 are SEHNR and FQNEAQ (reference sequence). Per the authors' pipeline: The authors estimated nucleated cell counts from reference gene primer amplification. Repertoires were generated with immunoSEQ multiplex PCR, while TCRdb's copy carries only in-frame clones and drops some. The V and J calls and clone size come from that table; D and trimming were worked out from the DNA. Of roughly 100,000 clones detected, about 82% appear once; the ten largest clones hold 25%.

Input material: peripheral blood. This TCR derives from a human donor in a cohort sampled during active COVID-19. The chain has TRBV7-9 and TRBJ1-6; 7 nucleotides agree with TRBD1. CDR3 loop: CASSPADRDNSPLHF. In DNA, the CDR3 is TGTGCCAGCAGTCCAGCCGACAGGGATAATTCACCCCTCCACTTT.